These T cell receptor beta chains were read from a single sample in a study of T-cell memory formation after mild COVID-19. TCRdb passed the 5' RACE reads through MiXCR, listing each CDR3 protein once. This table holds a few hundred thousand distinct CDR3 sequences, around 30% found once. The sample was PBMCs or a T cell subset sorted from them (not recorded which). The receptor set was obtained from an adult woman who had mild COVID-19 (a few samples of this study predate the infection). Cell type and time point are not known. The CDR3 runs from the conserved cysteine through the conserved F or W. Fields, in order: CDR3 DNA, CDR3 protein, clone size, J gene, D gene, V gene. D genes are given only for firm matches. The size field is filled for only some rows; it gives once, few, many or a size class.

CDR3nt: TGTGCCAGCAGTCCAAGCCGACAGGGCGGTTCACCCCTCCACTTT
CDR3aa: CASSPSRQGGSPLHF
abundance: few
j_gene: TRBJ1-6
d_gene: TRBD1
v_gene: TRBV12-3/TRBV12-4

CDR3nt: TGCAGTGCGCCCCACGGGGGTGGGGGCTCCTACGAGCAGTACTTC
CDR3aa: CSAPHGGGGSYEQYF
abundance: .
j_gene: TRBJ2-7
d_gene: .
v_gene: TRBV20-1

CDR3nt: TGCGCCAGCAGCTTGAACAGGGGAATGAACACTGAAGCTTTCTTT
CDR3aa: CASSLNRGMNTEAFF
abundance: once
j_gene: TRBJ1-1
d_gene: TRBD1
v_gene: TRBV5-1

CDR3nt: TGTGCCCGCCAAACAGGGGGCACCTACAATGAGCAGTTCTTC
CDR3aa: CARQTGGTYNEQFF
abundance: .
j_gene: TRBJ2-1
d_gene: TRBD1
v_gene: TRBV30

CDR3nt: TGTGCCAGCAGTTTAGGAGGGGCCGGGACAGCCTACGAGCAGTACTTC
CDR3aa: CASSLGGAGTAYEQYF
abundance: few
j_gene: TRBJ2-7
d_gene: TRBD1
v_gene: TRBV12-3/TRBV12-4

CDR3nt: TGCGCCAGCAGCCACGAGCGGCTAAAGAGGGACACCGGGGAGCTGTTTTTT
CDR3aa: CASSHERLKRDTGELFF
abundance: few
j_gene: TRBJ2-2
d_gene: .
v_gene: TRBV4-1

CDR3nt: TGTGCCAGCAGCTTGTCGGGCTTGGCGGGCGGGGGGGCAAGGAATGAGCAGTTCTTC
CDR3aa: CASSLSGLAGGGARNEQFF
abundance: many
j_gene: TRBJ2-1
d_gene: TRBD2
v_gene: TRBV5-5

CDR3nt: TGCAGCGCCCCCTCGGGCCCCGACCCCCGGCAGTACTTC
CDR3aa: CSAPSGPDPRQYF
abundance: .
j_gene: TRBJ2-7
d_gene: .
v_gene: TRBV20-1

CDR3nt: TGTGCCAGCAGCAAACAGGGCTACGAGCAGTACTTC
CDR3aa: CASSKQGYEQYF
abundance: few
j_gene: TRBJ2-7
d_gene: .
v_gene: TRBV7-9

CDR3nt: TGTGCCAGCAGTTACATAACAGGGGCGGGAATGAACACTGAAGCTTTCTTT
CDR3aa: CASSYITGAGMNTEAFF
abundance: .
j_gene: TRBJ1-1
d_gene: TRBD1
v_gene: TRBV6-5

CDR3nt: TGTGCCAGCAGCCACAGTAGTCCGAACACCGGGGAGCTGTTTTTT
CDR3aa: CASSHSSPNTGELFF
abundance: few
j_gene: TRBJ2-2
d_gene: .
v_gene: TRBV7-9

CDR3nt: TGCAGCGCAAAACGTAGCTCCTACAATGAGCAGTTCTTC
CDR3aa: CSAKRSSYNEQFF
abundance: .
j_gene: TRBJ2-1
d_gene: .
v_gene: TRBV20-1

CDR3nt: TGCAGTGCGGGGACTAGCGGCACCCCGGTCACCTACGAGCAGTACTTC
CDR3aa: CSAGTSGTPVTYEQYF
abundance: .
j_gene: TRBJ2-7
d_gene: TRBD2
v_gene: TRBV20-1

CDR3nt: TGCAGCGGCGGGGTCCTGGGGGAGACCCAGTACTTC
CDR3aa: CSGGVLGETQYF
abundance: .
j_gene: TRBJ2-5
d_gene: .
v_gene: TRBV29-1

CDR3nt: TGCAGTGCTAATATAGCGGGTCGCACAGATACGCAGTATTTT
CDR3aa: CSANIAGRTDTQYF
abundance: few
j_gene: TRBJ2-3
d_gene: TRBD2
v_gene: TRBV20-1

CDR3nt: TGTGCCACCAGTCGGACAGGGAATTCACCCCTCCACTTT
CDR3aa: CATSRTGNSPLHF
abundance: .
j_gene: TRBJ1-6
d_gene: TRBD1
v_gene: TRBV15

CDR3nt: TGTGCCAGCAGTTTCCAGGGAGGGTCCTACGAGCAGTACTTC
CDR3aa: CASSFQGGSYEQYF
abundance: .
j_gene: TRBJ2-7
d_gene: TRBD2
v_gene: TRBV28

CDR3nt: TGTGCCAGCAACCAGCCGGATAAGGGCTACGAGCAGTACTTC
CDR3aa: CASNQPDKGYEQYF
abundance: few
j_gene: TRBJ2-7
d_gene: .
v_gene: TRBV6-6

CDR3nt: TGCAGTGCTGATCCGGGACGGATTCAAGAGACCCAGTACTTC
CDR3aa: CSADPGRIQETQYF
abundance: few
j_gene: TRBJ2-5
d_gene: .
v_gene: TRBV20-1

CDR3nt: TGTGCCAGCATCAGGACAGGCCTTTATGGCTACACCTTC
CDR3aa: CASIRTGLYGYTF
abundance: .
j_gene: TRBJ1-2
d_gene: TRBD1
v_gene: TRBV6-1

CDR3nt: TGTGCCATCAGGCCGCAGGGCACAGATACGCAGTATTTT
CDR3aa: CAIRPQGTDTQYF
abundance: many
j_gene: TRBJ2-3
d_gene: .
v_gene: TRBV10-3

CDR3nt: TGTGCCAGCAGCTTAGGCCCAGGGCGTTACGAGCAGTACTTC
CDR3aa: CASSLGPGRYEQYF
abundance: medium-sized
j_gene: TRBJ2-7
d_gene: .
v_gene: TRBV7-9

CDR3nt: TGCGCCAGCAGCTTGTCCAGGGAGGGGGATACGCAGTATTTT
CDR3aa: CASSLSREGDTQYF
abundance: .
j_gene: TRBJ2-3
d_gene: TRBD2
v_gene: TRBV5-1

CDR3nt: TGTGCCAGCAGTTTGCCATCCGGGGAGCAGTTCTTC
CDR3aa: CASSLPSGEQFF
abundance: few
j_gene: TRBJ2-1
d_gene: .
v_gene: TRBV27

CDR3nt: TGCGCCAGCAGTGACCCAGGTCTCTACGAGCAGTACTTC
CDR3aa: CASSDPGLYEQYF
abundance: .
j_gene: TRBJ2-7
d_gene: .
v_gene: TRBV10-2

CDR3nt: TGTGCCAGCAGCCAAGGGACAGGTCAAGAGACCCAGTACTTC
CDR3aa: CASSQGTGQETQYF
abundance: few
j_gene: TRBJ2-5
d_gene: TRBD1
v_gene: TRBV3-1

CDR3nt: TGCGCCAGCAGCTCGCGGAGCGGGAGTAACGAGCAGTACTTC
CDR3aa: CASSSRSGSNEQYF
abundance: few
j_gene: TRBJ2-7
d_gene: TRBD2
v_gene: TRBV5-1

CDR3nt: TGTGCCAGCAGTTACATGACTAGCGGGAATGGGGATACGCAGTATTTT
CDR3aa: CASSYMTSGNGDTQYF
abundance: .
j_gene: TRBJ2-3
d_gene: TRBD2
v_gene: TRBV6-2/TRBV6-3

CDR3nt: TGTGCCAGCAGCTTAGGGACGACAGGGGGGAAGCAGTACTTC
CDR3aa: CASSLGTTGGKQYF
abundance: few
j_gene: TRBJ2-7
d_gene: TRBD1
v_gene: TRBV7-8

CDR3nt: TGTGCCAGCAGCTTGGTTATTTCCCGAGGGTCAGCCAAAAACATTCAGTACTTC
CDR3aa: CASSLVISRGSAKNIQYF
abundance: few
j_gene: TRBJ2-4
d_gene: .
v_gene: TRBV5-5

CDR3nt: TGTGCCAGCAGGACGGGAGTGGATACGCAGTATTTT
CDR3aa: CASRTGVDTQYF
abundance: .
j_gene: TRBJ2-3
d_gene: .
v_gene: TRBV6-6

CDR3nt: TGCAGTGCTAGAGAGGGACTAGCGGGGACCCTACGATACACAGATACGCAGTATTTT
CDR3aa: CSAREGLAGTLRYTDTQYF
abundance: few
j_gene: TRBJ2-3
d_gene: TRBD2
v_gene: TRBV20-1

CDR3nt: TGCGCCAGCAGCACCGGACAACCGAACACCGGGGAGCTGTTTTTT
CDR3aa: CASSTGQPNTGELFF
abundance: .
j_gene: TRBJ2-2
d_gene: .
v_gene: TRBV5-1

CDR3nt: TGTGCCAGCAGCTTCGACAGGGGCCATGAGCAGTTCTTC
CDR3aa: CASSFDRGHEQFF
abundance: .
j_gene: TRBJ2-1
d_gene: TRBD1
v_gene: TRBV7-8

CDR3nt: TGTGCCAGCAGACTAGCGGCCCACTCCTACAATGAGCAGTTCTTC
CDR3aa: CASRLAAHSYNEQFF
abundance: few
j_gene: TRBJ2-1
d_gene: TRBD2
v_gene: TRBV6-5

CDR3nt: TGTGCCAGCAGACCTGGACAGGGGGATCTTGGTTTGCAGACCCAGTACTTC
CDR3aa: CASRPGQGDLGLQTQYF
abundance: few
j_gene: TRBJ2-5
d_gene: TRBD1
v_gene: TRBV27